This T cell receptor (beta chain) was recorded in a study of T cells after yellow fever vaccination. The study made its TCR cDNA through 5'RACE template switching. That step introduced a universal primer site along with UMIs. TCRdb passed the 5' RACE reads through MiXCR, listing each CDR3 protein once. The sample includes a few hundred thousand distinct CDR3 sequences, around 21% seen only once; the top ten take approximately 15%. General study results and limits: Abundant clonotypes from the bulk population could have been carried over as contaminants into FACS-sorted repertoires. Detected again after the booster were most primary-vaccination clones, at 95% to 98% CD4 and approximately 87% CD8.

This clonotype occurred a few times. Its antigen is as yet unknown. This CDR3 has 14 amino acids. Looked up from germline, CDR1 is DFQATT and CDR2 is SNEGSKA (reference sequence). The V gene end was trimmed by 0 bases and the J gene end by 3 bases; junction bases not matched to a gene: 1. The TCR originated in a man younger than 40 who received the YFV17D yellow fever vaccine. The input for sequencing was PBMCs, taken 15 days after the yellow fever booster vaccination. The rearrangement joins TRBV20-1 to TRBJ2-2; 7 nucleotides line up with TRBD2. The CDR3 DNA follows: TGCAGTGCTAGAGATCGGGGGGACACCGGGGAGCTGTTTTTT. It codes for CSARDRGDTGELFF.